These 17 T cell receptor beta chains share one sample of origin, sequenced in a study of OX40 agonist ivuxolimab in advanced cancers. The repertoire was sequenced with immunoSEQ multiplex PCR; TCRdb's copy has only in-frame clones and lacks some. Of 60,000 to 90,000 clones listed, about 81% are singletons. This sample comprised CD4+ or CD8+ T cells sorted from blood, obtained in a trial of the OX40 agonist ivuxolimab. Receptors were obtained from an adult with an advanced solid tumor such as melanoma, head and neck, liver or kidney cancer.

J is TRBJ2-1 and V is TRBV18; D gene ambiguous. CDR3 length equals 14 residues. V shed 0 bases and J shed 6 bases, with 9 bases lying between them. Germline CDR1 KGHSH, CDR2 LQKENI. CDR3 in amino acids: CASSPPSGFNEQFF. As DNA, the CDR3 is TGTGCCAGCTCACCACCAAGTGGGTTCAATGAGCAGTTCTTC. The full variable domain, in which reference TRBV18 and TRBJ2-1 provide the parts outside the CDR3, is NAGVMQNPRHLVRRRGQEARLRCSPMKGHSHVYWYRQLPEEGLKFMVYLQKENIIDESGMPKERFSAEFPKEGPSILRIQQVVRGDSAAYFCASSPPSGFNEQFFGPGTRLTVL.

J is TRBJ1-5 and V is TRBV19; D remains unclear. CDR1 is LNHDA and CDR2 is SQIVND in the germline V gene (reference sequence). Trimming left V 3 bases short and J 6 bases short, with 6 bases between. The CDR3 extends over 12 amino acids. CDR3 coding DNA: TGTGCCAGTAGTATTCCGGGTCAGCCCCAGCATTTT. It specifies CASSIPGQPQHF. Using reference TRBV19 and TRBJ1-5 for the parts outside the CDR3, the full variable domain is DGGITQSPKYLFRKEGQNVTLSCEQNLNHDAMYWYRQDPGQGLRLIYYSQIVNDFQKGDIAEGYSVSREKKESFPLTVTSAQKNPTAFYLCASSIPGQPQHFGDGTRLSIL.

With respect to this clone: Additional DNA sequences in this sample encode the identical CDR3. The chain joins TRBV18 to TRBJ2-7; TRBD2 agrees at 12 bases. The CDR3 is 16 amino acids. Germline CDR1 reads KGHSH; CDR2 reads LQKENI. J lost 0 bases, V lost 2 bases, and 2 bases had no gene match. CDR3 region: CASSPGLAGSSYEQYF. In nucleotides, the CDR3 is TGTGCCAGCTCACCAGGACTAGCGGGGAGCTCCTACGAGCAGTACTTC.

This rearrangement joins TRBV14 to TRBJ2-5, with TRBD1 matching 10 bases. Germline CDR1 is SGHDN and CDR2 is FVKESK. Trimming at V came to 8 bases and at J to 3 bases, leaving 3 bases not matched to a gene. The CDR3 contains 13 residues. The CDR3 sequence is CASGQGVEETQYF. The CDR3 DNA sequence: TGTGCCAGCGGACAGGGGGTGGAAGAGACCCAGTACTTC.

The CDR3 spells CASSQGVYNEQFF. CDR3 in DNA: TGTGCCAGCAGCCAAGGGGTCTACAATGAGCAGTTCTTC. The rearrangement joins TRBV7-9 to TRBJ2-1; weak D call: TRBD1 (5 bases). V lost 5 bases and J 3 bases, leaving 8 bases between the germline ends. The CDR3 contains 13 residues. Germline V CDR1 and CDR2: SEHNR, FQNEAQ (reference sequence).

The rearrangement uses TRBV2 and TRBJ2-2, with a tentative D call TRBD2 (6 bases). The V end was cut by 6 bases, the J end by 9 bases, with 17 bases between. The CDR3 runs 14 residues. CDR1 and CDR2 (germline): SNHLY, FYNNEI. The CDR3 coding sequence is TGTGCCAGCAGAGGGGACTTGCCGACGAGGGAGCTGTTTTTT. It codes for CASRGDLPTRELFF.

The rearrangement joins TRBV5-1 to TRBJ2-3, with 7 bases lining up with TRBD2. This CDR3 has 15 amino acids. V gave up 3 bases and J gave up 2 bases; unmatched junction bases: 6. Germline V gives CDR1 SGHRS, CDR2 YFSETQ. The CDR3 sequence: CASSSSGGLTDTQYF. The CDR3 nucleotides read TGCGCCAGCAGCTCCTCGGGAGGCCTCACAGATACGCAGTATTTT.

The gene calls are TRBV7-2 and TRBJ1-5; unclear D gene. V lost 5 bases, J lost 7 bases, and 12 bases lay in between. Per germline, CDR1 SGHTA and CDR2 FQGNSA. The CDR3 length is 13 residues. Here the CDR3 reads CASSLSSPQPQHF. In DNA form, the CDR3 reads TGTGCCAGCAGCCTCAGTAGTCCCCAGCCCCAGCATTTT.

The chain carries TRBV11-2 and TRBJ1-1; D might be TRBD1 (6 bases). Germline values: CDR1 SGHAT, CDR2 FQNNGV. V gave up 5 bases and J gave up 5 bases, with 15 bases separating them. The CDR3 consists of 14 residues. This CDR3 is CASSPGVLGTEAFF. CDR3 sequence (DNA): TGTGCCAGCAGCCCAGGGGTTTTGGGGACTGAAGCTTTCTTT.

The chain is built from TRBV7-8 and TRBJ2-3; the D gene is possibly TRBD2 (7 bases). Looked up from germline, CDR1 is SGHVS and CDR2 is FQNEAQ. V dropped 1 base and J dropped 1 base, with 12 bases sitting between them. This CDR3 comprises 16 residues. In DNA, the CDR3 is TGTGCCAGCAGCTTAGGAGGGGGGGTTGGCACAGATACGCAGTATTTT. Protein sequence: CASSLGGGVGTDTQYF.

This clone came up a few times. CDR3 protein: CASSVDRITDTQYF. CDR3 bases: TGTGCCAGCAGCGTAGACAGGATCACAGATACGCAGTATTTT. The gene calls are TRBV9 and TRBJ2-3; maybe TRBD1 (5 bases). In germline, CDR1 is SGDLS, CDR2 YYNGEE. Trimming removed 0 bases from V and 2 bases from J, with 7 bases in between. This CDR3 is built from 14 residues.

The gene calls are TRBV10-3 and TRBJ2-7; TRBD2 is a possible D gene (6 bases). The CDR3 runs to 15 residues. Germline-derived CDR1 and CDR2 are ENHRY and SYGVKD. Between the trimmed V and J ends, which lost 0 bases and 0 bases, there was a span of 9 bases. The CDR3 DNA reads TGTGCCATCAGTGAGTCTCTAGCGAGCTCCTACGAGCAGTACTTC. Translation gives CAISESLASSYEQYF.

This clone showed up just once. This sample includes further DNA sequences coding for the same CDR3. This chain joins TRBV7-9 and TRBJ2-3; no definite D call. Trimming took 1 base from V and 4 from J, leaving 6 bases between them. There are 13 residues in the CDR3. Germline CDR1 is SEHNR and CDR2 is FQNEAQ (reference sequence). The CDR3 is CASSLEGSDTQYF. The CDR3 DNA reads as TGTGCCAGCAGCTTAGAAGGGTCAGATACGCAGTATTTT.

The chain joins TRBV15 to TRBJ2-7, with 9 bases fitting TRBD1. The CDR3 is 14 amino acids. Germline CDR1 reads LNHNV; CDR2 reads YYDKDF (reference sequence). The V segment lost 5 bases and the J segment 6 bases; nucleotides outside the gene matches: 8. The CDR3 DNA reads as TGTGCCACCAGCCGAGGGACAGGGAGGACCGAGCAGTACTTC. Translated: CATSRGTGRTEQYF.

The rearrangement joins TRBV19 to TRBJ2-7; TRBD1 agrees at 9 bases. The CDR3 consists of 15 residues. Germline V CDR1 and CDR2: LNHDA, SQIVND (reference sequence). With 5 bases clipped from V and 4 bases from J, the junction kept 9 bases outside the gene matches. The chain's CDR3 is CASSDPGQGLYEQYF. The CDR3 DNA reads as TGTGCCAGTAGTGACCCGGGACAGGGTCTGTACGAGCAGTACTTC.

The CDR3 region has the DNA TGTGCCAGCAGTGAAGCCGGACTAGCGGGGAGCACAGATACGCAGTATTTT. Translation: CASSEAGLAGSTDTQYF. V gene TRBV2 combines with J gene TRBJ2-3; 12 bases agree with TRBD2. From germline, CDR1 is SNHLY and CDR2 FYNNEI. After removal of 0 bases from V and 0 bases from J, the junction contained 1 base not matched to a gene. The CDR3 totals 17 residues.

This chain uses TRBV5-5 with TRBJ1-2; 8 bases agree with TRBD1. In germline, CDR1 is SGHKS, CDR2 YYEKEE (reference sequence). The CDR3 extends over 16 amino acids. V shed 3 bases and J 7 bases; nucleotides not matched to a gene: 14. The CDR3 reads CASSSGTGWSNSGYTF. The CDR3 DNA is TGTGCCAGCAGCTCCGGGACAGGTTGGTCGAATTCTGGCTACACCTTC.